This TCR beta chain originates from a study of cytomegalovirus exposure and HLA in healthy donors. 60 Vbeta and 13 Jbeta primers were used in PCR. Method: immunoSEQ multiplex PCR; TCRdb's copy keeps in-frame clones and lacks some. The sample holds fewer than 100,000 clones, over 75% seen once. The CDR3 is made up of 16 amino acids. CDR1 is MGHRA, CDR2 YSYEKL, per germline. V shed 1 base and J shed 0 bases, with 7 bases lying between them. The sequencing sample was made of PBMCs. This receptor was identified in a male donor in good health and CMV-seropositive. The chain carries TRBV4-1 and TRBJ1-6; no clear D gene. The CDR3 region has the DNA TGCGCCAGCAGCCAAGGGGCGAGCTCCTATAATTCACCCCTCCACTTT. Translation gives CASSQGASSYNSPLHF.